This T cell receptor (beta chain) was sequenced during a study of blood T cell repertoires in COVID-19 (dated by TCRdb to the early 2020s). Notes on the research overall: Samples covering the acute and convalescent phases of COVID-19 were provided by collaborators in the United States, Italy and Spain. The prospective study material was composed of cDNA or gDNA derived from T cells, B-cell-depleted T cells, or PBMCs. Subjects who had been exposed to COVID-19, were actively infected with it, or had recovered from it provided the deeply sampled blood TCRbeta repertoires that made up the dataset. The repertoires were released in a freely available public database meant as a resource for research on the immune response to SARS-CoV-2. The samples were drawn from two sources: the first 160 participants of the ongoing ImmuneRACE study, and fewer than 1,500 subjects contributed by 6 global collaborators. Nearly every sample came with metadata listing a de-identified subject ID, COVID-19 status, age in years and sex. Where available, HLA class I and class II types were obtained from metadata supplied by the sample provider rather than from assay-based typing.

In regard to this clone: Its antigen specificity is not known. No base-level quality is on record; no much larger clone is a single base apart.

What the authors observed across the whole study: The amount of clinical and demographic metadata varied by source and participant and was provided uncurated.

Including the terminal cysteine and phenylalanine, the CDR3 comprises 14 residues. Only CDR3 DNA remains: 42 bases, in frame from the first base. As encoded in the germline V gene, CDR1 is SGHAT while CDR2 is FQNNGV. Relative to germline, V is 4 bases shorter and J is 7 bases shorter, with 13 bases between their ends. TCRbeta CDR3 regions were amplified from genomic DNA using the immunoSEQ Assay, a bias-controlled multiplex PCR. The published analysis was carried out like this. The number of nucleated cells in each sample was estimated by amplification of reference gene primers within the assay. To quantify the absolute abundance of each unique TCRbeta CDR3 rearrangement, sequence reads were collapsed and filtered. For each sample, productive Simpson clonality was calculated by taking the square root of Simpson's diversity index across productive rearrangements. Imported from immuneACCESS, the table was reduced by TCRdb to in-frame sequences with V and J called. These copies leave out some clones; in studies compared against another copy, an unresolved V gene accounts for under half, and the cause of the remainder is not known. That table is the source of V, J and clone size, and D and trimming were worked out from the DNA. This sample gives 250,000 to 350,000 clones in total; 85% of them show up just once. Together, the top ten hold around 2.5% of the sample.

In the prospective study, participants were roughly 18 to 90 years old, resided in about two dozen geographic areas of the United States, and were enrolled through a virtual design. Cohort assignment in the prospective study relied on participant-reported clinical history from a screening survey and a study questionnaire. ImmuneRACE Cohort 3 recovered participants were defined by two consecutive negative NP/OP PCR tests, healthcare professional clearance, or symptom resolution. In the prospective study, whole blood, serum and a nasopharyngeal or oropharyngeal swab were collected from each participant by mobile phlebotomists. Prospective study participants could optionally give additional blood draws and questionnaires over an approximately two-month period. Prospective study blood samples were shipped either frozen or at room temperature before DNA extraction.

The sequence is built from TRBV11-2 and TRBJ2-2; the D gene lacks a confident call. The TCR originated in a woman aged 45 to 65 who had recovered from COVID-19. The sequenced sample consisted of PBMCs or T cells enriched from blood (not recorded which). The CDR3 protein sequence reads: CASSSRRVIGELFF. The nucleotide sequence reads as follows: TGTGCCAGCAGCTCTCGACGGGTCATCGGGGAGCTGTTTTTT.